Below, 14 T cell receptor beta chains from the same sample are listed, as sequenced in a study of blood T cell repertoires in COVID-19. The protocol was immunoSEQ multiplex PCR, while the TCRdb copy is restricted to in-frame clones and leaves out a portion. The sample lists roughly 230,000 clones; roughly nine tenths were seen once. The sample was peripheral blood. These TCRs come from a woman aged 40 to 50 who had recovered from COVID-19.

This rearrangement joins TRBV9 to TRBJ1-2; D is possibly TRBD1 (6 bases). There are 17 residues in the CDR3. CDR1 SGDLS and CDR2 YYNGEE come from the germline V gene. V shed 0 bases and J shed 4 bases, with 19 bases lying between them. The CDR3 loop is CASSVAISTGTIYGYTF. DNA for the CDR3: TGTGCCAGCAGCGTAGCAATTTCCACAGGGACCATCTATGGCTACACCTTC.

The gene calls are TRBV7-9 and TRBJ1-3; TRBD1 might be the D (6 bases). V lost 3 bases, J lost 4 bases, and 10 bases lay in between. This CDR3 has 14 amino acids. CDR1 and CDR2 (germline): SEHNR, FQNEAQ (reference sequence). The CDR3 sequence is CASSLWGPGNTIYF. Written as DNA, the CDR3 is TGTGCCAGCAGCTTGTGGGGGCCCGGAAACACCATATATTTT.

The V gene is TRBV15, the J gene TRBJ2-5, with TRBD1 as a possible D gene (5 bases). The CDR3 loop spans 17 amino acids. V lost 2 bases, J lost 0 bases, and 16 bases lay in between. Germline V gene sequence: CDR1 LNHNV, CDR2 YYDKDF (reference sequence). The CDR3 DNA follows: TGTGCCACCAGCAGAATTCCTTCGGGCAGGGACCAAGAGACCCAGTACTTC. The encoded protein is CATSRIPSGRDQETQYF.

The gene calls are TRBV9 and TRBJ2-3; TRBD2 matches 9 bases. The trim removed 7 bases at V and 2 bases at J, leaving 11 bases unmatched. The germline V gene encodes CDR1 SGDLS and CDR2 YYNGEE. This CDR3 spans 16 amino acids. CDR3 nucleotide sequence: TGTGCCAGCGCATTAGGCGCTAGCGGGACCACAGATACGCAGTATTTT. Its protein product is CASALGASGTTDTQYF.

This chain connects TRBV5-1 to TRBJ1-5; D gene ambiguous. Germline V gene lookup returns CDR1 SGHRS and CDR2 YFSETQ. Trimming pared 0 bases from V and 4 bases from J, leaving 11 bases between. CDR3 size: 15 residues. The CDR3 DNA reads TGCGCCAGCAGCTTGGACGGACTCCCGAATCAGCCCCAGCATTTT. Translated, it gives CASSLDGLPNQPQHF.

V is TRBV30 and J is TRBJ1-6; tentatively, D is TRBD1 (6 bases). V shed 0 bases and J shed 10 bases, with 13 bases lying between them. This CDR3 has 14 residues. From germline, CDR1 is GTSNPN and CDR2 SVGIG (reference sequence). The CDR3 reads CAWSVTGLGSPLHF. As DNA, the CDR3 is TGTGCCTGGAGTGTAACAGGGCTTGGGTCACCCCTCCACTTT.

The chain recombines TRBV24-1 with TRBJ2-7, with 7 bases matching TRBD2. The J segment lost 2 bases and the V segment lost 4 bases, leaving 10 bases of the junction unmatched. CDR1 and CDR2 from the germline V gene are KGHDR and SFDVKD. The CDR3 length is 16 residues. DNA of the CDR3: TGTGCCACCAGTGACTCCGGGAGGCCGGACCCCTACGAGCAGTACTTC. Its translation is CATSDSGRPDPYEQYF.

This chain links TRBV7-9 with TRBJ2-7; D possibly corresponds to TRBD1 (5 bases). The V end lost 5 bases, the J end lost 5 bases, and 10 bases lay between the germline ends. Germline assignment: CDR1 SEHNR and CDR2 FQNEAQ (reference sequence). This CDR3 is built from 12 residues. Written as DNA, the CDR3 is TGTGCCAGCAGCAAAGGGGCTCACGAGCAGTACTTC. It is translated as CASSKGAHEQYF. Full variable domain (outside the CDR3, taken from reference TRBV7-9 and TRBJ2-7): DTGVSQNPRHKITKRGQNVTFRCDPISEHNRLYWYRQTLGQGPEFLTYFQNEAQLEKSRLLSDRFSAERPKGSFSTLEIQRTEQGDSAMYLCASSKGAHEQYFGPGTRLTVT.

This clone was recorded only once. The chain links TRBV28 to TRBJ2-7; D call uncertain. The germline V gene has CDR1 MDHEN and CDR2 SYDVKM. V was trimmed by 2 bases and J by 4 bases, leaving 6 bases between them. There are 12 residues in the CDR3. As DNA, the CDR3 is TGTGCCAGCAGTTTACGGAGTTACGAGCAGTACTTC. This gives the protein CASSLRSYEQYF.

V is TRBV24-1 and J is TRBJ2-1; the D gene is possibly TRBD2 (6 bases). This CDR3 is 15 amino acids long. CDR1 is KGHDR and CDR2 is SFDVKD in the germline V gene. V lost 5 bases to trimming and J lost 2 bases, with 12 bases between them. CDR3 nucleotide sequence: TGTGCCACCAGTGGTCATAGCGGTGCCTACAATGAGCAGTTCTTC. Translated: CATSGHSGAYNEQFF.

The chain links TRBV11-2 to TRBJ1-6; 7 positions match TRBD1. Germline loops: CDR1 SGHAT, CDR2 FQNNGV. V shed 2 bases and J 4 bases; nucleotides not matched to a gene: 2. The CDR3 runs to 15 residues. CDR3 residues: CASSLMGQYNSPLHF. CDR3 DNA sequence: TGTGCCAGCAGCTTAATGGGACAGTATAATTCACCCCTCCACTTT.

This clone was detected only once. The CDR3 DNA is TGTGCCAGTAGTAGAGACAGATTTCCCTACGAGCAGTACTTC. Protein: CASSRDRFPYEQYF. The gene calls are TRBV19 and TRBJ2-7; D might be TRBD1 (5 bases). V lost 4 bases, J lost 2 bases, and 12 bases lay in between. This CDR3 has 14 residues. In germline, CDR1 is LNHDA, CDR2 SQIVND (reference sequence).

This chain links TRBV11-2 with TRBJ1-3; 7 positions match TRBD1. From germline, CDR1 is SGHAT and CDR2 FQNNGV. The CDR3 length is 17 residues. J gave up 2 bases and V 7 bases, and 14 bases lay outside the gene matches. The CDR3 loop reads CASTKTTGAPPGNTIYF. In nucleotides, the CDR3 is TGTGCCAGCACGAAAACAACAGGGGCCCCCCCTGGAAACACCATATATTTT.

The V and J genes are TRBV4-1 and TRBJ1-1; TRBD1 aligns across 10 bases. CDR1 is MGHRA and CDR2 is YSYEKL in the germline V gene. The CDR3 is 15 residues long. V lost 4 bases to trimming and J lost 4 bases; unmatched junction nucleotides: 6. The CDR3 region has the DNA TGCGCCAGCAGCCCAAAGGACAGGGGGTTCACTGAAGCTTTCTTT. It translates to CASSPKDRGFTEAFF.